This TCR beta chain was sequenced for a study of beta chain features in type 1 diabetes. The study, taken as a whole, reports: In every one of the four CD4+ subsets, TCRB CDR3s were moderately but significantly shorter in Type 1 diabetes patients. A closer apparent resemblance between naive, central memory and Treg TCRB repertoires was seen in patients than in healthy donors. More deletions and fewer insertions at VDJ junctions were found in patients with type 1 diabetes.

A word on this clone: As yet, its antigen is unknown.

The length of the CDR3 is 8 residues. In germline, CDR1 is ENHRY, CDR2 SYGVKD. Expressed TCRB transcripts were sequenced because the entire RNA isolate underwent reverse transcription. TCRdb keeps only in-frame clones here, not all; method: immunoSEQ multiplex PCR. The sample includes roughly 60,000 clones, about 60% of them seen just once. The sequence was collected from a young woman in good health. The sequencing sample was made of Tregs from blood. V usage is TRBV10-3 and J usage is TRBJ2-5; no clear D gene. Near its end, the DNA agrees better with TRBJ2-7, so the J call may be wrong. The CDR3 is CAISEQYF. The CDR3 DNA follows: TGTGCCATCTCCGAGCAGTACTTC.